The 12 T cell receptor beta chains presented below share a single source sample, sequenced in a study of CD8 T cells in ankylosing spondylitis. Each CDR3 protein is one row after TCRdb ran MiXCR on the 5' RACE reads. The table has under 400,000 distinct CDR3 sequences, roughly 12% seen once. Sequencing was done on a sample of blood, either unsorted or a sorted T cell fraction (not recorded which). These receptor sequences come from a female donor with ankylosing spondylitis or in good health (not recorded which).

This clonotype was observed at least ten times. This chain uses TRBV20-1 with TRBJ2-3; TRBD1 matches at 8 bases. Germline loops: CDR1 DFQATT, CDR2 SNEGSKA (reference sequence). The CDR3 is 14 amino acids. The V and J ends lost 7 bases and 4 bases, in that order; junction bases with no gene match: 10. Here the CDR3 reads CSVSPGGMADTQYF. CDR3 DNA sequence: TGCAGTGTTTCACCAGGGGGCATGGCAGATACGCAGTATTTT.

This clonotype was seen many times. The chain recombines TRBV28 with TRBJ1-1; D possibly corresponds to TRBD1 (6 bases). The CDR3 loop spans 18 amino acids. Germline V gene lookup returns CDR1 MDHEN and CDR2 SYDVKM. V was pared by 6 bases and J by 5 bases, with 28 bases between. CDR3 in amino acids: CASSLIILGTPRRTEAFF. As DNA, the CDR3 is TGTGCCAGCAGCCTCATCATACTAGGGACACCCCGGAGGACTGAAGCTTTCTTT.

V and J are TRBV5-6 and TRBJ2-7; D tentatively reads TRBD1 or TRBD2 (5 bases each). The CDR3 has 18 amino acids. V was trimmed by 3 bases and J by 2 bases, leaving 24 bases between them. The germline gives CDR1 SGHDT, CDR2 YYEEEE. The CDR3 spells CASSSTRTGRGVTYEQYF. The CDR3, as DNA: TGTGCCAGCAGCTCCACACGGACGGGGAGAGGGGTGACCTACGAGCAGTACTTC.

The chain recombines TRBV3-1 with TRBJ1-6, with TRBD1 matching 10 bases. There are 15 residues in the CDR3. V lost 5 bases to trimming and J lost 6 bases; unmatched junction nucleotides: 4. Per germline, CDR1 LGHDT and CDR2 YNNKEL (reference sequence). Here the CDR3 reads CASSVRDRGNSPLHF. Here the CDR3 DNA reads TGTGCCAGCAGCGTCCGGGACAGGGGTAATTCACCCCTCCACTTT. Full variable domain (remainder filled in from reference TRBV3-1 and TRBJ1-6): DTAVSQTPKYLVTQMGNDKSIKCEQNLGHDTMYWYKQDSKKFLKIMFSYNNKELIINETVPNRFSPKSPDKAHLNLHINSLELGDSAVYFCASSVRDRGNSPLHFGNGTRLTVT.

The chain employs TRBV6-2 or TRBV6-3 and TRBJ2-7; no reliable D call. Trimming took off 5 bases at V and 2 bases at J, with 13 bases between the two ends. Germline CDR1 reads MNHEY; CDR2 reads SVGEGT. The CDR3 sequence is 14 residues long. The CDR3 protein is CASSSPREAYEQYF. DNA for the CDR3: TGTGCCAGCAGTAGCCCTCGTGAGGCCTACGAGCAGTACTTC.

The CDR3 DNA sequence: TGTGCCACCAGTGCGCATCGCGGCACAGATACGCAGTATTTT. The encoded protein is CATSAHRGTDTQYF. The chain links TRBV15 to TRBJ2-3; D uncertain. Germline V gene sequence: CDR1 LNHNV, CDR2 YYDKDF (reference sequence). CDR3 length: 14 amino acids. The V gene lost 6 bases and the J gene lost 1 base, with 11 bases spanning the gap.

This clonotype was seen many times. The J gene is TRBJ2-1, the V gene TRBV20-1; no definite D call. Germline V lookup: CDR1 DFQATT, CDR2 SNEGSKA (reference sequence). Trimming removed 8 bases at V and 0 bases at J, with 14 bases between. This CDR3 spans 14 amino acids. The CDR3 is CSISTLSSYNEQFF. DNA of the CDR3: TGCAGTATTTCCACCTTGAGCTCCTACAATGAGCAGTTCTTC.

The chain employs TRBV29-1 and TRBJ2-7, with D possibly matching TRBD2 (6 bases). This CDR3 is 11 amino acids long. The germline V gene encodes CDR1 SQVTM and CDR2 ANQGSEA. The V and J ends lost 4 bases and 2 bases respectively, with 6 bases between them. This CDR3 reads CSVAGAYEQYF. The CDR3 region has the DNA TGCAGCGTTGCGGGGGCCTACGAGCAGTACTTC.

V usage is TRBV10-3 and J usage is TRBJ2-3; 7 bases are shared with TRBD2. Germline CDR1 and CDR2: ENHRY and SYGVKD. Trimming took 4 bases from V and 5 from J; bases not matched to a gene: 3. The CDR3 sequence is 13 residues long. CDR3 nucleotides: TGTGCCATCAGTGGCGGGGGAGGAGATACGCAGTATTTT. It is translated as CAISGGGGDTQYF.

In its sample, this clonotype was seen many times. The rearrangement links TRBV20-1 to TRBJ2-1; D call uncertain. The CDR3 sequence is 15 residues long. V lost 2 bases and J 8 bases, leaving 19 bases between the germline ends. The germline V gene has CDR1 DFQATT and CDR2 SNEGSKA (reference sequence). CDR3 residues: CSARRLLLMIDEQFF. In nucleotides, the CDR3 is TGCAGTGCTAGACGACTCCTATTAATGATTGATGAGCAGTTCTTC.

This clonotype was seen ten or more times. The chain recombines TRBV20-1 with TRBJ2-7, with 7 bases matching TRBD2. The CDR3 covers 15 residues. CDR1 and CDR2 (germline): DFQATT, SNEGSKA (reference sequence). Trimming at V came to 1 base and at J to 8 bases, leaving 14 bases not matched to a gene. CDR3 sequence: CSARGASGYEGKQYF. The CDR3 nucleotides are TGCAGTGCTAGAGGCGCTAGCGGCTATGAGGGGAAGCAGTACTTC.

The J gene is TRBJ1-2, the V gene TRBV27, with TRBD1 identical over 9 bases. CDR3 length: 15 amino acids. The V segment lost 5 bases and the J segment 4 bases; nucleotides outside the gene matches: 8. CDR1 is MNHEY and CDR2 is SMNVEV in the germline V gene (reference sequence). As DNA, the CDR3 is TGTGCCAGCAGTCCGAGGGGGACAGGGACCTATGGCTACACCTTC. It is translated as CASSPRGTGTYGYTF.